This T cell receptor (beta chain) comes out of a study of T-cell memory formation after mild COVID-19. A single record per CDR3 protein comes from TCRdb applying MiXCR to the 5' RACE reads. Of 250,000 to 400,000 distinct CDR3 sequences listed, 14% are singletons. Study-level results: For second-wave clones that peaked at day 37, SARS-CoV-2 specificity went unverified.

This CDR3 has 15 amino acids. The V gene's germline CDR1 is SGHRS and CDR2 YFSETQ. J gave up 5 bases and V 0 bases, and 6 bases lay outside the gene matches. Comments on this clonotype: Antigen: not known.

The chain uses TRBV5-1 and TRBJ2-7; TRBD1 aligns across 9 bases. The source of this sequence is a man aged 18-30 years who had mild COVID-19 (a few samples of this study predate the infection). Cell type and time point are not known. The sample consisted of PBMCs or a T cell subset sorted from them (not recorded which). As DNA, the CDR3 is TGCGCCAGCAGCTTGGGGACAGGGGCGATCGACGAGCAGTACTTC. It specifies CASSLGTGAIDEQYF.